This is a list of T cell receptor beta chains from one sample in a study of shared clonotypes between healthy human individuals. TCRdb keeps only in-frame clones here, not all; method: immunoSEQ multiplex PCR. The sample includes about 610,000 clones, 90% to 97% of them seen just once. Sample: naive CD8+ T cells sorted from blood. These receptors were taken from a woman aged 25 to 39 in good health. Each CDR3 is given with its conserved first and last residue. Each record gives: V gene, D gene, J gene, clone size, CDR3 DNA, CDR3 protein. The D gene is left open where the match is weak. Part of the rows lack a size; the others show once, few, many or a class for expanded clones.

TRBV7-9	TRBD2	TRBJ2-7	NA	TGTGCCAGCAGCTTTCTAGCGGAGTCCTACGAGCAGTACTTC	CASSFLAESYEQYF
TRBV7-2	NA	TRBJ2-7	NA	TGTGCCAGCACCCTCCACGGGTCCTCCTACGAGCAGTACTTC	CASTLHGSSYEQYF
TRBV7-9	TRBD2	TRBJ2-7	NA	TGTGCCTCACAGCGGGGAAGCTCCTACGAGCAGTACTTC	CASQRGSSYEQYF
TRBV28	NA	TRBJ2-2	NA	TGTGCCAGCAGCCTCCTGGGCGGGAACACCGGGGAGCTGTTTTTT	CASSLLGGNTGELFF
TRBV27	NA	TRBJ2-7	NA	TGTGCCAGCAGTCAAATAGGGGGGACCTACGAGCAGTACTTC	CASSQIGGTYEQYF
TRBV16	NA	TRBJ1-4	NA	TGTGCCAGCAGCCATACCTTGGAGGGTTCAAATGAAAAACTGTTTTTT	CASSHTLEGSNEKLFF
TRBV10-1	TRBD1	TRBJ1-4	NA	TGCGCCAGCAGTGGGGGACAGGGGGACGAAAAACTGTTTTTT	CASSGGQGDEKLFF
TRBV7-8	TRBD1	TRBJ2-7	NA	TGTGCCAGCAGCCTGACAGGGGGGTTACACGAGCAGTACTTC	CASSLTGGLHEQYF
TRBV19	TRBD2	TRBJ2-1	NA	TGTGCCAGTAGCCAATCTAGCGGGGAAAACTCCTACAATGAGCAGTTCTTC	CASSQSSGENSYNEQFF
TRBV13	TRBD1	TRBJ2-7	once	TGTGCCAGCAGCCCCGCCGCAGGGGGCTACGAGCAGTACTTC	CASSPAAGGYEQYF
TRBV28	NA	TRBJ2-2	NA	TGTGCCAGCACCCTCGTGGGGGGAAACGGGGAGCTGTTTTTT	CASTLVGGNGELFF
TRBV11-2	TRBD2	TRBJ2-1	NA	TGTGCCAGCAGCTCGTTACTTATTAGCGGGAGAGGCGAGCAGTTCTTC	CASSSLLISGRGEQFF
TRBV21-1	NA	TRBJ2-7	NA	TGTGCCAGCGTCAGGGCGGCGGGGGCTAGCGGGAGCTACGAGCAGTACTTC	CASVRAAGASGSYEQYF
TRBV28	TRBD1	TRBJ2-7	NA	TGTGCCAGCAGTTTGTTCCATTCGGGACAGACCTACGAGCAGTACTTC	CASSLFHSGQTYEQYF
TRBV6-4	TRBD1	TRBJ1-2	NA	TGTGCCAGCAGCGAGGGGACAGGGTATGGCTACACCTTC	CASSEGTGYGYTF
TRBV5-1	NA	TRBJ2-7	NA	TGCGCCAGCAGCTTGGTTGTAAACAGCGAGCAGTACTTC	CASSLVVNSEQYF
TRBV5-4	NA	TRBJ2-3	few	TGTGCCAGCAGCCCGGTTGGGAGCACAGATACGCAGTATTTT	CASSPVGSTDTQYF
TRBV6-1	TRBD2	TRBJ2-1	NA	TGTGCCAGCAGTGAGGACTCCGGGACTAGCGGCTACAATGAGCAGTTCTTC	CASSEDSGTSGYNEQFF
TRBV7-9	NA	TRBJ2-7	NA	TGTGCCAGCAGCTTAGGGTTAAGGCAGTACTTC	CASSLGLRQYF
TRBV28	NA	TRBJ2-1	NA	TGTGCCAGCAGTGATTCCAGGACGTTCTTC	CASSDSRTFF
TRBV5-1	TRBD2	TRBJ2-3	NA	TGCGCCAGCAGCAAGGACGTAGCGGGAGAGGAAGATACGCAGTATTTT	CASSKDVAGEEDTQYF
TRBV11-2	NA	TRBJ2-6	NA	TGTGCCAGCAGCTTAGGGGCAGGCTCTGGGGCCAACGTCCTGACTTTC	CASSLGAGSGANVLTF
TRBV15	NA	TRBJ2-7	NA	TGTGCCACCAGCAGAGTCCGGGACTCACCCGACGAGCAGTACTTC	CATSRVRDSPDEQYF
TRBV7-6	NA	TRBJ2-7	NA	TGTGCCAGCAGCCCCGGGCCAACCTACGAGCAGTACTTC	CASSPGPTYEQYF
TRBV7-3	NA	TRBJ1-1	NA	TGTGCCAGCAGCTTAACAGCGAACACTGAAGCTTTCTTT	CASSLTANTEAFF
TRBV11-2	NA	TRBJ1-4	NA	TGTGCCAGCAGCTTAGGACAGGCAAAACGTAATGAAAAACTGTTTTTT	CASSLGQAKRNEKLFF
TRBV19	NA	TRBJ1-5	once	TGTGCCAGTAGCCATACACCTTATAGCAATCAGCCCCAGCATTTT	CASSHTPYSNQPQHF
TRBV27	TRBD2	TRBJ2-1	NA	TGTGCCAGCAGTTTATACCCTAGCGGGAGGGTTGAGCAGTTCTTC	CASSLYPSGRVEQFF
TRBV4-2	NA	TRBJ1-2	NA	TGTGCCAGCAGCCAAGAGCGCGGGGGTAACTATGGCTACACCTTC	CASSQERGGNYGYTF
TRBV28	NA	TRBJ2-7	once	TGTGCCAGCAGTCACCACTCGGGACGGTTCTACGAGCAGTACTTC	CASSHHSGRFYEQYF
TRBV19	NA	TRBJ2-3	few	TGTGCCAGTAGATCCTTAGAGATTTCTACAGATACGCAGTATTTT	CASRSLEISTDTQYF
TRBV9	NA	TRBJ2-7	once	TGTGCCAGCAGCGTAGATCCAGATGACTACGAGCAGTACTTC	CASSVDPDDYEQYF
TRBV6-6	NA	TRBJ2-7	NA	TGTGCCAGCAGTTACTCAGGCGAGAGCTCCTACGAGCAGTACTTC	CASSYSGESSYEQYF
TRBV5-5	TRBD1	TRBJ1-2	few	TGTGCCAGCAGCTTAGGGGGCGGCTACACCTTC	CASSLGGGYTF
TRBV28	NA	TRBJ2-3	NA	TGTGCCAGCAGTTTTCGGGCCACCGACACAGATACGCAGTATTTT	CASSFRATDTDTQYF
TRBV6-6	NA	TRBJ2-3	NA	TGTGCCAGCAGCTCGAACACAGGAGATACGCAGTATTTT	CASSSNTGDTQYF
TRBV19	NA	TRBJ2-3	once	TGTGCCAGTAGTATGCTTTTAGGCGGGGCGGATACGCAGTATTTT	CASSMLLGGADTQYF
TRBV5-1	TRBD1	TRBJ2-2	NA	TGCGCCAGCAGGACGGATCCGGGACAGGGCGGTGGCGGGGAGCTGTTTTTT	CASRTDPGQGGGGELFF
TRBV15	NA	TRBJ2-5	NA	TGTGCCACCAGCAGAGATCGGGATCGGGAGACCCAGTACTTC	CATSRDRDRETQYF
TRBV5-8	NA	TRBJ1-1	NA	TGTGCCAGCAGCTTGGCCTCAACTGAAGCTTTCTTT	CASSLASTEAFF
TRBV28	TRBD2	TRBJ2-7	NA	TGTGCCAGCAGCCCAACCTTGAGGGAGGGCGACTACGAGCAGTACTTC	CASSPTLREGDYEQYF
TRBV27	NA	TRBJ2-2	NA	TGTGCCAGCAGTTCCGACAGAGCCGGGACCGGGGAGCTGTTTTTT	CASSSDRAGTGELFF